This T cell receptor (beta chain) was retrieved from a study of blood T cell repertoires in COVID-19 (dated by TCRdb to about 2020). For the study in its entirety: Samples from collaborators originated in the United States, Italy and Spain and spanned both the acute and convalescent phases of COVID-19. Nearly every sample came with metadata listing a de-identified subject ID, COVID-19 status, age in years and sex. Samples were obtained from the ongoing ImmuneRACE study (first 160 participants) and from 1,200 or so subjects provided by 6 global collaborators. The material from the prospective study consisted of cDNA or gDNA derived from T cells, B-cell-depleted T cells, or PBMCs. Subjects who had been exposed to COVID-19, were actively infected with it, or had recovered from it provided the deeply sampled blood TCRbeta repertoires that made up the dataset. The repertoires were released in a freely available public database intended as a resource for research on the immune response to SARS-CoV-2. Where HLA class I and class II types were available, the types were taken from metadata supplied by the sample provider, not from assay-based typing. Beyond this particular receptor, the publication reports: How much clinical and demographic metadata was included differed by source and by participant, and the metadata was provided uncurated.

Remarks on this clone: The antigen this receptor binds is unknown. Per-nucleotide qualities are absent, and no much larger clonotype sits a single base away.

Relative to germline, V is missing 4 bases and J is missing 0 bases, with 9 bases of the junction outside any gene match. The CDR3 sequence holds 17 residues, the cysteine and phenylalanine included. Solely the CDR3 DNA is kept, with 51 bases framed from the first base. The germline V gene (reference sequence) specifies LNHDA as CDR1 and SQIVND as CDR2. Collaborating institutions collected whole blood in K2EDTA tubes following their own protocols. Collaborator samples were shipped for TCRbeta analysis as frozen whole blood, isolated PBMCs, or DNA extracted from either sample type. TCRbeta CDR3 regions were amplified from genomic DNA using the immunoSEQ Assay, a bias-controlled multiplex PCR. As for the original processing: Within the assay, amplification of reference gene primers was used to estimate how many nucleated cells each sample contained. To quantify the absolute abundance of each unique TCRbeta CDR3 rearrangement, sequence reads were collapsed and filtered. For each sample, productive Simpson clonality was calculated as the square root of Simpson's diversity index across productive rearrangements. TCRdb's version of the immuneACCESS table is confined to in-frame rearrangements and falls short of the full clone set. An unresolved V gene accounts for under half of the shortfall where checked; the remainder is of unknown origin. V and J calls and clone size are copied from that table; D and trimming were computed from the DNA. The sample data list under 250,000 clones, and roughly 80% of these were observed just once. The top ten clones comprise roughly 3.3% of the sample.

The V gene is TRBV19 and the J gene is TRBJ2-1, with 7 junctional bases fitting TRBD1. Sequenced: peripheral blood. The sequence derives from a woman younger than 35 with acute or convalescent COVID-19. The nucleotides read TGTGCCAGTAGTACCGACAGGGACATGCGCTCCTACAATGAGCAGTTCTTC. Translated, it reads CASSTDRDMRSYNEQFF. The full variable domain, with segments outside the CDR3 supplied by the reference TRBV19 and TRBJ2-1 proteins, appears as DGGITQSPKYLFRKEGQNVTLSCEQNLNHDAMYWYRQDPGQGLRLIYYSQIVNDFQKGDIAEGYSVSREKKESFPLTVTSAQKNPTAFYLCASSTDRDMRSYNEQFFGPGTRLTVL.